One T cell receptor beta chain is described in this entry. The CDR3 is made up of 16 amino acids. V was clipped by 3 bases and J by 0 bases; unmatched bases: 3. The germline V gene encodes CDR1 KGHSH and CDR2 LQKENI. The data are from a study of blood T cell repertoires in COVID-19. The repertoire was sequenced with immunoSEQ multiplex PCR; TCRdb's copy has only in-frame clones and lacks some. The data show about 68,000 clones, approximately 84% seen once. The clonotype originates from a man aged 45-65 years with active COVID-19. The V and J genes are TRBV18 and TRBJ2-2; 8 nucleotides line up with TRBD2. The sequenced material came from peripheral blood. The CDR3 region is CASSPSSGSNTGELFF. The CDR3 DNA sequence: TGTGCCAGCTCACCTTCTAGCGGGTCGAACACCGGGGAGCTGTTTTTT.